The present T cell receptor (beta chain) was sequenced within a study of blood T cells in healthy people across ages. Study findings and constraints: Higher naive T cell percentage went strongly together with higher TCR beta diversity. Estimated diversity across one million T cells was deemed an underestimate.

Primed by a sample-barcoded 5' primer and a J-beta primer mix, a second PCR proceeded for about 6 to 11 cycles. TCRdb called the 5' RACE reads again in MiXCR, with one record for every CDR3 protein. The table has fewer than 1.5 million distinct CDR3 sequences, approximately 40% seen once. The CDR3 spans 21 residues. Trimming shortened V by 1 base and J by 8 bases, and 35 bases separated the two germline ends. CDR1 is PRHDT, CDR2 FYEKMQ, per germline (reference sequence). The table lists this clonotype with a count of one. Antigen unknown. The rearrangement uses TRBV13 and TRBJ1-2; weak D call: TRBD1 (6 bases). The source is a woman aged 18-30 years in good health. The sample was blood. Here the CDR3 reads CASSLVVGSQGTCYGYNGYTF. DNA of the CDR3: TGTGCCAGCAGCTTAGTGGTTGGGTCGCAGGGGACGTGCTATGGCTACAACGGCTACACCTTC.